This is a list of T cell receptor beta chains from one sample in a study of blood T cells in healthy people across ages. TCRdb ran MiXCR on the 5' RACE reads and lists one entry per CDR3 protein. The data hold some 1.6 million distinct CDR3 sequences, with almost 35% observed a single time. Sequenced: blood. These receptors originate from a woman aged 25 to 45 in good health. Both conserved end residues are part of each CDR3. The order of the fields is D gene, J gene, V gene, clone size, CDR3 DNA, CDR3 protein. A D gene is named only where the DNA matches it firmly. Where a row states a size, it is once, few, many or the class of an expanded clone; other rows omit it.

>.|TRBJ1-2|TRBV20-1|.
TGCAGTGCTAGATCCCAGACTAACTATGGCTACACCTTC
CSARSQTNYGYTF
>.|TRBJ2-3|TRBV3-1|few
TGTGCCAGCAGCCAAGATGGGGCTCTGGGGACAGATACGCAGTATTTT
CASSQDGALGTDTQYF
>TRBD2|TRBJ2-1|TRBV4-2|.
TGTGCCAGCAGCCAAGTTAGCGGGGGGGCTCATGAGCAGTTCTTC
CASSQVSGGAHEQFF
>.|TRBJ1-1|TRBV28|few
TGTGCCGGGGGGGTGTCCCCGAACACTGAAGCTTTCTTT
CAGGVSPNTEAFF
>.|TRBJ2-1|TRBV9|.
TGTGCCAGCAGCGTCACTATTGTCAATGAGCAGTTCTTC
CASSVTIVNEQFF
>TRBD1|TRBJ2-7|TRBV5-5|.
TGTACCAGCAGCTCCGACAGGGGTTGGGGCGAGCAGTACTTC
CTSSSDRGWGEQYF
>.|TRBJ2-1|TRBV4-1|.
TGCGCCAGCAGCCATGGGGTTAACTCCTACAATGAGCAGTTCTTC
CASSHGVNSYNEQFF
>.|TRBJ1-6|TRBV4-1|few
TGCGCCAGCAGCCCCACCCCGGGGGTCGAAAGCTCACCCCTCCACTTT
CASSPTPGVESSPLHF
>TRBD2|TRBJ2-1|TRBV12-3/TRBV12-4|.
TGTGCCAGCAGTCCCTCTCCTAGCGGGGGAAATGAGCAGTTCTTC
CASSPSPSGGNEQFF
>.|TRBJ2-7|TRBV12-3/TRBV12-4|many
TGTGCCAGCAGTCCCGCAGGGCCCGGGGTCGAGCAGTACTTC
CASSPAGPGVEQYF
>TRBD2|TRBJ2-3|TRBV7-9|.
TGTGCCAGCAGCTATTCAGTGGGCCAGCGGGGAACAGATACGCAGTATTTT
CASSYSVGQRGTDTQYF
>.|TRBJ2-3|TRBV4-3|.
TGCGCCAGCAGCCAAGATTATTTGGATACGCAGTATTTT
CASSQDYLDTQYF
>TRBD1|TRBJ1-1|TRBV29-1|few
TGCAGCGTTGCTAAACAGGGGACTGAAGCTTTCTTT
CSVAKQGTEAFF
>.|TRBJ1-2|TRBV7-8|.
TGTGCCAGCAGCCCCGACACGGAAAGGGGTGGCTACACCTTC
CASSPDTERGGYTF
>TRBD2|TRBJ2-3|TRBV11-2|few
TGTGCCAGCGGGCTAGCGGGACCGGCGGATACGCAGTATTTT
CASGLAGPADTQYF
>.|TRBJ2-7|TRBV5-6|.
TGTGCCAGCAGCTCCGACGGGGGACTTAGCTCCTACGAGCAGTACTTC
CASSSDGGLSSYEQYF
>.|TRBJ2-7|TRBV4-1|.
TGTGCCAGCAGCTTAGCGGACCGCAAGATATACGAGCAGTACTTC
CASSLADRKIYEQYF
>TRBD2|TRBJ2-1|TRBV12-3/TRBV12-4|many
TGTGCCAGCAGACTAAGGACTAGCGGGGGGTATGGTGAGCAGTTCTTC
CASRLRTSGGYGEQFF
>.|TRBJ1-1|TRBV5-1|.
TGCGCCAGCAGCACCGGACACGGGGGGACCCGTGACACTGAAGCTTTCTTT
CASSTGHGGTRDTEAFF
>TRBD1|TRBJ2-2|TRBV27|few
TGTGCCAGCAGCCTTATTCCGGGACAGAGGACCGGGGAGCTGTTTTTT
CASSLIPGQRTGELFF
>.|TRBJ1-1|TRBV7-9|.
TGTGCCAGCAGCCCGGGGCATCTTAGGGAACCTGAAGCTTTCTTT
CASSPGHLREPEAFF
>TRBD2|TRBJ2-3|TRBV9|.
TGTGCCAGTGAACGGGTGAGGGCGGGGGGCCGCACAGATACGCAGTATTTT
CASERVRAGGRTDTQYF
>.|TRBJ1-2|TRBV11-2|.
TGTGCCAGCAGGACTCCGAGGGAAATGGGCTATGGCTACACCTTC
CASRTPREMGYGYTF
>.|TRBJ2-7|TRBV3-1|few
TGTGCCAGCAGCCCGCGGGGACCGGTAAACGAGCAGTACTTC
CASSPRGPVNEQYF
>TRBD1|TRBJ1-5|TRBV6-1|.
TGTGCCAGCAGTGCAGGGGGAATAGCGGCTTCGCCCCAGCATTTT
CASSAGGIAASPQHF
>.|TRBJ2-1|TRBV12-3/TRBV12-4|.
TGTGCCAGCAGTTCGACCCCTCCTCACAATGAGCAGTTCTTC
CASSSTPPHNEQFF
>TRBD2|TRBJ2-7|TRBV10-2|.
TGCGCCAGCACCACAACCGGGGGTGCTAGCGGGACGTACTTC
CASTTTGGASGTYF
>TRBD2|TRBJ2-3|TRBV7-8|.
TGTGCCAGCAGCTTCATCCCTCTAGCGGGAGCAGATACGCAGTATTTT
CASSFIPLAGADTQYF
>.|TRBJ2-2|TRBV7-6|.
TGTGCCAGCAGCCCGGCTTCCGGGGAGCGGTTTTTT
CASSPASGERFF
>TRBD1|TRBJ1-1|TRBV5-1|.
TGCGCCAGCAGCTTGGACGCGGGGGGGACAGGGCGGGACACTGAAGCTTTCTTT
CASSLDAGGTGRDTEAFF
>.|TRBJ2-7|TRBV6-6|few
TGTGCCAGCAGCGCTACGGGTGAGCAGTACTTC
CASSATGEQYF
>.|TRBJ2-2|TRBV7-6|few
TGTGCCAGCAGCTTAGTTGATAGCGGTCGGTCCGGGGAGCTGTTTTTT
CASSLVDSGRSGELFF
>TRBD2|TRBJ2-1|TRBV5-1|many
TGCGCCAGCAGCTTGGGGGCTAGCGGCTCCTACAATGAGCAGTTCTTC
CASSLGASGSYNEQFF
>TRBD1|TRBJ1-5|TRBV20-1|few
TGCAGCCCCTTGGGACAGGGGGCCCAGCCCCAGCATTTT
CSPLGQGAQPQHF
>.|TRBJ2-1|TRBV27|.
TGTGCCAGCAGTTTATTCAGCGGTGATTGCAATGAGCAGTTCTTC
CASSLFSGDCNEQFF
>TRBD1|TRBJ2-7|TRBV28|.
TGTGCCAGCAGTTTACCCCTCCGATTGACAGGGTTGACCTACGAGCAGTACTTC
CASSLPLRLTGLTYEQYF
>.|TRBJ1-2|TRBV27|.
TGTGCCAGCAGTCCGTCCGAAGGGATCAGGGTCTATGGCTACACCTTC
CASSPSEGIRVYGYTF
>TRBD2|TRBJ2-1|TRBV7-2|.
TGTGCCAGCAGCCCGCCGGGACTAGCATTACACAATGAGCAGTTCTTC
CASSPPGLALHNEQFF
>TRBD1|TRBJ1-2|TRBV20-1|.
TGCAGTGCTAGAGCGACAGGGTTTGGCTACACCTTC
CSARATGFGYTF
>TRBD1|TRBJ1-6|TRBV9|.
TGTGCCAGCAGCGTAGGGGGACAGGGACCCTCACCCCTCCACTTT
CASSVGGQGPSPLHF
>TRBD1|TRBJ2-1|TRBV29-1|.
TGCAGCGTTGAACGTAAGGGGGCCCCCCCCTACAATGAGCAGTTCTTC
CSVERKGAPPYNEQFF
>TRBD2|TRBJ2-7|TRBV20-1|.
TGCAGTGCTAGCCAACCGACTAGCGGGAGTTACGAGCAGTACTTC
CSASQPTSGSYEQYF
>.|TRBJ1-3|TRBV7-9|.
TGTGCCAGCAGCGCCACAGGGAGGCGAAACACCATATATTTT
CASSATGRRNTIYF
>.|TRBJ1-2|TRBV14|.
TGTGCCAGCAGCCCAATCACAGGGAGAGTATTAAGTGGCTACACCTTC
CASSPITGRVLSGYTF
>TRBD2|TRBJ2-4|TRBV20-1|few
TGCAGTGCCATCGGGGGGGGGCCCCCAAACATTCAGTACTTC
CSAIGGGPPNIQYF
>TRBD2|TRBJ2-3|TRBV4-1|many
TGCGCCAGCAGCCACTTGGCTTGGACTAGCGGAGTCACAGATACGCAGTATTTT
CASSHLAWTSGVTDTQYF
>.|TRBJ2-2|TRBV29-1|.
TGCAGCGTTCAAAGGGGAACCGGGGAGCTGTTTTTT
CSVQRGTGELFF
>.|TRBJ2-1|TRBV5-1|.
TGCGCCAGCAGCCAAGGGCCGAACGGTGAGCAGTTCTTC
CASSQGPNGEQFF
>TRBD2|TRBJ2-7|TRBV15|few
TGTGCCACCAGCAGAGGTGGACTAGCGGGGTACGAGCAGTACTTC
CATSRGGLAGYEQYF
>.|TRBJ2-5|TRBV2|.
TGTGCCAGCAGTGAAGGTTACCGGGCTGCGACCCAGTACTTC
CASSEGYRAATQYF
>TRBD1|TRBJ2-3|TRBV7-3|.
TGTGCCAGCAGCTTGGGGACAGTGCGCACAGATACGCAGTATTTT
CASSLGTVRTDTQYF
>.|TRBJ2-7|TRBV20-1|.
TGCAGTTCTAGGCGGGGAGGAACAACCTACGAGCAGTACTTC
CSSRRGGTTYEQYF